The 7 T cell receptor beta chains below were found in one sample sequenced in a study of CD8 T cells in ankylosing spondylitis. MiXCR, run by TCRdb on the 5' RACE reads, gives a single entry per CDR3 protein. Of 200,000 to 300,000 distinct CDR3 sequences in the sample, 7.5% to 9% were seen once. Source material: blood, either unsorted or a sorted T cell fraction (not recorded which). These receptors came from a male donor with ankylosing spondylitis or in good health (not recorded which).

This clonotype was seen at least ten times. The V call is TRBV5-1, the J call TRBJ2-7, with 10 positions matching TRBD2. The CDR3 extends over 15 amino acids. Unmatched junction bases numbered 3, after V lost 0 bases and J lost 3 bases. Germline values: CDR1 SGHRS, CDR2 YFSETQ. CDR3 nucleotides: TGCGCCAGCAGCTTGGGGCTAGCGGGAGTCTACGAGCAGTACTTC. Protein product: CASSLGLAGVYEQYF.

The rearrangement links TRBV7-2 to TRBJ2-2; a possible D gene is TRBD1 (6 bases). CDR1 and CDR2 (germline): SGHTA, FQGNSA. The CDR3 extends over 16 amino acids. The ends were cut back, 2 bases at V and 7 bases at J, with 17 bases in the middle. The CDR3 protein is CASSLLETGMGGELFF. The CDR3 coding sequence is TGTGCCAGCAGCTTATTGGAGACAGGAATGGGCGGGGAGCTGTTTTTT.

The rearrangement joins TRBV29-1 to TRBJ2-1; possible D gene TRBD2, 6 bases. The CDR3 loop spans 18 amino acids. CDR1 is SQVTM and CDR2 is ANQGSEA in the germline V gene. V lost 0 bases to trimming and J lost 4 bases, with 22 bases between them. CDR3 residues: CSVEDSVSGRMEYNEQFF. CDR3 bases: TGCAGCGTTGAAGATTCGGTAAGCGGGCGGATGGAGTACAATGAGCAGTTCTTC.

The table lists this clonotype with many counts. The chain is built from TRBV20-1 and TRBJ2-7, with 10 nucleotides matching TRBD1. The V segment lost 2 bases and the J segment 0 bases; nucleotides outside the gene matches: 4. The CDR3 totals 15 residues. Germline V gene sequence: CDR1 DFQATT, CDR2 SNEGSKA (reference sequence). The CDR3 DNA follows: TGCAGTGCTAGACGGACAGGGGGTAACTCCTACGAGCAGTACTTC. Amino acid sequence: CSARRTGGNSYEQYF.

This clonotype was found many times. The chain uses TRBV7-2 and TRBJ1-4; D remains ambiguous. V was shortened by 0 bases and J by 7 bases, with 15 bases between the two germline ends. The germline V gene has CDR1 SGHTA and CDR2 FQGNSA. This CDR3 region has 16 residues. CDR3 nucleotide sequence: TGTGCCAGCAGCTTAGCAGGAGGAGCAGTGGGTGAAAAACTGTTTTTT. It codes for CASSLAGGAVGEKLFF.

At least ten counts were recorded for this clonotype. The CDR3 is CASSARGGAGEKLFF. DNA for the CDR3: TGTGCCAGCAGTGCCAGGGGGGGGGCGGGTGAAAAACTGTTTTTT. The chain joins TRBV12-3 or TRBV12-4 to TRBJ1-4, with 7 bases fitting TRBD1. V gave up 5 bases and J gave up 7 bases; unmatched junction bases: 10. The CDR3 has 15 residues.

The table lists this clonotype with a few counts. V is TRBV6-1 and J is TRBJ1-6; D not resolved. V lost 4 bases, J lost 7 bases, and 8 bases lay in between. The germline V gene has CDR1 MNHNS and CDR2 SASEGT. This CDR3 region has 13 residues. The CDR3 reads CASSAFGNSPLHF. In DNA form, the CDR3 reads TGTGCCAGCAGTGCATTTGGGAATTCACCCCTCCACTTT.